These T cell receptor beta chains were read from a single sample in a study of shared clonotypes between healthy human individuals. Generated by immunoSEQ multiplex PCR, the TCRdb table keeps only in-frame clones and is missing some. The data show 950,000 to 1,300,000 clones, about 75% seen once. Material: memory CD4+ T cells sorted from blood. The source is a man aged 18 to 29 in good health. CDR3s include the opening cysteine and the closing phenylalanine or tryptophan. A D gene is named only where the DNA matches it firmly. For some rows the clone size is stated as once, few or many, or as a class when expanded; others skip it.

v_gene,len,d_gene,j_gene,abundance,CDR3aa,CDR3nt
TRBV6-5,13,.,TRBJ1-2,.,CASSRTENYGYTF,TGTGCCAGCAGTAGGACAGAAAACTATGGCTACACCTTC
TRBV12-5,13,TRBD2,TRBJ2-7,.,CASGTSGASEQYF,TGTGCTAGTGGGACTAGCGGGGCCTCCGAGCAGTACTTC
TRBV16,15,.,TRBJ1-4,.,CASSQNGRLEEKLFF,TGTGCCAGCAGCCAAAATGGCAGACTAGAAGAAAAACTGTTTTTT
TRBV6-5,14,.,TRBJ1-1,.,CASSRLERNTEAFF,TGTGCCAGCAGCCGATTAGAGAGGAACACTGAAGCTTTCTTT
TRBV19,14,.,TRBJ1-1,.,CASSRDPRVAEAFF,TGTGCCAGTAGCAGAGATCCCCGAGTGGCTGAAGCTTTCTTT
TRBV27,15,TRBD2,TRBJ2-1,.,CASSLPGLAGNEQFF,TGTGCCAGCAGTTTACCAGGACTAGCGGGAAATGAGCAGTTCTTC
TRBV5-5,15,.,TRBJ1-5,.,CASSWTPVGNQPQHF,TGTGCCAGCAGCTGGACCCCTGTGGGCAATCAGCCCCAGCATTTT
TRBV2,15,.,TRBJ1-6,.,CASSEGGGGNSPLHF,TGTGCCAGCAGTGAAGGTGGGGGAGGTAATTCACCCCTCCACTTT
TRBV7-8,16,.,TRBJ1-5,.,CASSARGGVGNQPQHF,TGTGCCAGCAGCGCAAGGGGGGGCGTGGGCAATCAGCCCCAGCATTTT
TRBV4-3,15,TRBD1,TRBJ1-2,.,CASSPLAGGNYGYTF,TGCGCCAGCAGCCCGTTGGCAGGGGGCAACTATGGCTACACCTTC
TRBV10-3,15,TRBD2,TRBJ2-7,.,CAISGTSGGAFEQYF,TGTGCCATCAGTGGGACTAGCGGGGGGGCTTTCGAGCAGTACTTC
TRBV6-5,12,.,TRBJ2-7,.,CASSYYLYEQYF,TGTGCCAGCAGTTATTACTTATACGAGCAGTACTTC
TRBV6-1,13,.,TRBJ2-3,.,CASRSSVPDTQYF,TGTGCCAGCAGGAGTTCTGTTCCAGATACGCAGTATTTT
TRBV2,13,.,TRBJ2-7,.,CASTSRVAYEQYF,TGTGCCAGCACCTCAAGGGTAGCCTACGAGCAGTACTTC
TRBV7-2,15,.,TRBJ2-5,few,CASSLGFGRVETQYF,TGTGCCAGCAGCTTAGGCTTCGGCAGGGTTGAGACCCAGTACTTC
TRBV30,14,.,TRBJ1-1,few,CAWSLTGRNTEAFF,TGTGCCTGGAGCCTAACAGGGCGGAACACTGAAGCTTTCTTT
TRBV5-1,15,.,TRBJ2-1,.,CASSPGGTANNEQFF,TGCGCCAGCAGCCCTGGGGGGACTGCTAACAATGAGCAGTTCTTC
TRBV28,13,.,TRBJ2-5,.,CASSSGQQETQYF,TGTGCCAGCAGTTCGGGACAACAAGAGACCCAGTACTTC
TRBV19,13,.,TRBJ2-5,.,CASSGTVKETQYF,TGTGCCAGTAGTGGAACGGTGAAGGAGACCCAGTACTTC
TRBV5-1,15,.,TRBJ1-1,.,CASSLFAGSGTEAFF,TGCGCCAGCAGCTTGTTTGCAGGGTCCGGCACTGAAGCTTTCTTT
TRBV10-1,15,.,TRBJ2-1,.,CASSDMGGSYNEQFF,TGCGCCAGCAGTGATATGGGGGGATCCTACAATGAGCAGTTCTTC
TRBV6-1,15,.,TRBJ1-1,.,CASSANGALNTEAFF,TGTGCCAGCAGCGCCAATGGGGCGTTGAACACTGAAGCTTTCTTT
TRBV11-2,15,.,TRBJ1-3,.,CASSFGPQSGNTIYF,TGTGCCAGCAGCTTTGGGCCTCAGTCTGGAAACACCATATATTTT
TRBV5-1,16,.,TRBJ2-5,.,CASSFLPVATGETQYF,TGCGCCAGCAGCTTCCTACCGGTGGCAACGGGGGAGACCCAGTACTTC
TRBV6-1,16,.,TRBJ2-5,.,CASSEFNRAFGETQYF,TGTGCCAGCAGTGAATTCAACAGGGCCTTCGGGGAGACCCAGTACTTC
TRBV5-1,13,.,TRBJ2-2,.,CASSLREAGELFF,TGCGCCAGCAGCCTCCGCGAGGCCGGGGAGCTGTTTTTT
TRBV5-1,15,TRBD1,TRBJ1-3,many,CASSRDRGPGNTIYF,TGCGCCAGCAGCCGGGACAGGGGGCCTGGAAACACCATATATTTT
TRBV19,13,.,TRBJ1-1,.,CASQKPGDTEAFF,TGTGCCAGTCAAAAACCGGGGGACACTGAAGCTTTCTTT
TRBV9,16,TRBD2,TRBJ2-1,.,CASSAPGRDLVYEQFF,TGTGCCAGCAGCGCCCCGGGGAGGGATTTGGTCTATGAGCAGTTCTTC
TRBV4-3,18,TRBD2,TRBJ2-7,once,CASSQDLPSGVSSYEQYF,TGCGCCAGCAGCCAAGATCTGCCTAGCGGAGTTTCCTCCTACGAGCAGTACTTC
TRBV6-1,16,.,TRBJ1-5,once,CASSEALGWGDQPQHF,TGTGCCAGCAGTGAAGCACTGGGTTGGGGTGATCAGCCCCAGCATTTT
TRBV5-1,15,.,TRBJ2-1,.,CASSVESRDNNEQFF,TGCGCCAGCAGCGTGGAATCCCGGGACAACAATGAGCAGTTCTTC